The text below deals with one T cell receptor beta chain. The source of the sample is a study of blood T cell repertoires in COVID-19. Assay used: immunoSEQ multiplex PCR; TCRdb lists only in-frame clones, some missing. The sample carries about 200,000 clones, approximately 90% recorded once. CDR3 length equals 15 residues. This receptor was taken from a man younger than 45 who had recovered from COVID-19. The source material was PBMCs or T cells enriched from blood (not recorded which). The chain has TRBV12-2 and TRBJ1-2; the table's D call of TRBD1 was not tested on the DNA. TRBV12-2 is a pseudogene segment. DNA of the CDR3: TGTGCAAGTCGCTTAAAAGATGAACAGAAGCATGGCTACACCTTC. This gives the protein CASRLKDEQKHGYTF.